This T cell receptor beta chain comes out of a study of OX40 agonist ivuxolimab in advanced cancers. Study-level background: Dosing consisted of intravenous ivuxolimab at 0.01 to 10 mg/kg every 2 weeks. Earlier treatment with anti-PD-1, anti-PD-L1 or anti-CTLA-4 was permitted, and approximately 38% had received some.

Libraries were prepared by immunoSEQ multiplex PCR; TCRdb keeps only in-frame clonotypes and omits some of them. The data show around 120,000 clones, 85% to 90% seen once. V gave up 2 bases and J gave up 6 bases, with 13 bases separating them. The CDR3 has 13 residues. Germline CDR1 SQVTM, CDR2 ANQGSEA. Source: CD4+ or CD8+ T cells sorted from blood, taken in a trial of the OX40 agonist ivuxolimab. V gene TRBV29-1 combines with J gene TRBJ1-2; D is undetermined. The sequence was obtained from an adult with an advanced solid tumor such as melanoma, head and neck, liver or kidney cancer. DNA of the CDR3: TGCAGCGTTGAAAAAGTCGGTAGGGATGGCTACACCTTC. It codes for CSVEKVGRDGYTF.